Reported below is one TCR beta chain. Its specificity is not known. This may arise from a read error, as a much more abundant clone is one base away. The germline gives CDR1 SGDLS, CDR2 YYNGEE. This CDR3 contains 16 residues. The data derive from a study of blood T cells in healthy people across ages. Study observations and caveats: There was no known CMV status for donors, so expanded clonotype changes were possibly confounded.

Sample-barcoded 5' priming and a J-beta primer mix drove a second PCR of roughly 6 to 12 cycles. TCRdb re-derived calls from the 5' RACE reads in MiXCR, one entry per CDR3 protein. The profile shows roughly 650,000 distinct CDR3 sequences, about 34% of them singletons. The clonotype originates from a woman of 80 years or more in good health. V is TRBV9 and J is TRBJ2-1; 8 nucleotides line up with TRBD2. Sequenced material: blood. The CDR3, as DNA: TGTGCCAGCAGCGTAGACGGGGGGGCCTCCCACAATGAGCAGTTCTTC. It specifies CASSVDGGASHNEQFF.